These 21 T cell receptor beta chains were all obtained from the same sample, sequenced in a study of T cells in Graves' hyperthyroidism and ophthalmopathy. Amplified regions were TCR beta CDR3 sequences from RNA transcripts. First-round RT-PCR with HTBI primers amplified the TCR CDR3 region. MiXCR, applied by TCRdb to the multiplex PCR reads, yields one record per CDR3 protein. This sample yields fewer than 650,000 distinct CDR3 sequences, of which roughly 45% are seen a single time; 44% belongs to the top ten. The source material was peripheral blood or thyroid tissue (not recorded which). These receptors all stem from an adult woman with Graves' disease, either hyperthyroidism or ophthalmopathy (not recorded which).

Turning to this clonotype: This may be a read error: a much more frequent sequence differs by one nucleotide. This rearrangement joins TRBV12-3 or TRBV12-4 to TRBJ1-3; D not certain. V shed 4 bases and J shed 0 bases, with 7 bases lying between them. This CDR3 is built from 14 residues. CDR3: CASSSMTSGNTIYF. CDR3 DNA sequence: TGTGCCAGCAGTTCAATGACCTCTGGAAACACCATATATTTT.

This clonotype came up many times. V gene TRBV20-1 combines with J gene TRBJ1-1; no clear D. Germline CDR1 reads DFQATT; CDR2 reads SNEGSKA (reference sequence). This CDR3 is 12 amino acids long. With 1 base removed from V and 4 bases from J, the gap between germline ends came to 7 bases. The DNA for the CDR3 is TGCAGTGCTAGAGTAAGGAGCACTGAAGCTTTCTTT. This gives the protein CSARVRSTEAFF.

The chain uses TRBV7-9 and TRBJ1-1; D remains unclear. Trimming cost V 1 base and J 5 bases, with 8 bases left between them. The CDR3 is made up of 13 amino acids. Germline CDR1 SEHNR, CDR2 FQNEAQ (reference sequence). CDR3 residues: CASSLVVETEAFF. The CDR3 DNA reads TGTGCCAGCAGCTTAGTAGTCGAGACTGAAGCTTTCTTT.

The J gene is TRBJ1-6, the V gene TRBV7-2; tentative D call: TRBD1 (5 bases). CDR3 length: 14 residues. Trimming stripped 2 bases from V and 9 bases from J, with 11 bases between. Germline values: CDR1 SGHTA, CDR2 FQGNSA. The CDR3 sequence: CASSLRGAGSPLHF. DNA of the CDR3: TGTGCCAGCAGCTTACGAGGGGCAGGTTCACCCCTCCACTTT.

This sequence joins TRBV12-3 or TRBV12-4 and TRBJ1-2; TRBD1 might be the D (5 bases). Trimming left V 6 bases short and J 4 bases short, with 18 bases between. The CDR3 is made up of 15 amino acids. The CDR3 sequence is CASSQDNRRGYGYTF. CDR3 nucleotide sequence: TGTGCCAGCAGCCAAGATAACAGGAGGGGCTATGGCTACACCTTC.

This sequence joins TRBV7-9 and TRBJ1-4; TRBD1 agrees at 8 bases. This CDR3 has 16 amino acids. Looked up from germline, CDR1 is SEHNR and CDR2 is FQNEAQ (reference sequence). Trimming removed 5 bases from V and 5 bases from J; junction bases left unmatched: 10. CDR3 DNA: TGTGCCAGCAGCCACCGGGACAGGAACCAGAATGAAAAACTGTTTTTT. The encoded protein is CASSHRDRNQNEKLFF. Together with reference TRBV7-9 and TRBJ1-4, the CDR3 gives the full variable domain: DTGVSQNPRHKITKRGQNVTFRCDPISEHNRLYWYRQTLGQGPEFLTYFQNEAQLEKSRLLSDRFSAERPKGSFSTLEIQRTEQGDSAMYLCASSHRDRNQNEKLFFGSGTQLSVL.

For this clonotype: This may come from a read error, since a much larger clone is one base off. The chain links TRBV10-3 to TRBJ1-1; 8 bases match TRBD1. Germline trimming cut 7 bases from V and 3 bases from J; bases unmatched to any gene: 4. This CDR3 contains 13 residues. The germline CDR1 and CDR2 sequences are ENHRY and SYGVKD. The CDR3: CAINRGLDTEAFF. DNA of the CDR3: TGTGCCATCAACAGGGGGTTGGACACTGAAGCTTTCTTT.

V gene TRBV2 combines with J gene TRBJ1-1, with D unresolved. The V gene lost 8 bases and the J gene lost 10 bases, with 11 bases spanning the gap. Per germline, CDR1 SNHLY and CDR2 FYNNEI. This CDR3 has 10 amino acids. The chain's CDR3 is CASGLAGAFF. CDR3 bases: TGTGCCAGCGGGTTGGCGGGAGCTTTCTTT.

This clonotype was detected ten times or more. The chain uses TRBV4-1 and TRBJ1-4; D is undetermined. Trimming left V 4 bases short and J 4 bases short, with 10 bases between. The CDR3 extends over 14 amino acids. The germline V gene encodes CDR1 MGHRA and CDR2 YSYEKL. The CDR3 sequence is CASSPRGGNEKLFF. The CDR3 DNA is TGCGCCAGCAGCCCCCGCGGTGGTAATGAAAAACTGTTTTTT.

This clonotype was counted only a few times. The chain employs TRBV6-1 and TRBJ1-5; TRBD1 matches 8 bases. V gave up 5 bases and J gave up 2 bases; unmatched junction bases: 5. CDR3 size: 15 residues. Per germline, CDR1 MNHNS and CDR2 SASEGT. For the CDR3, the DNA is TGTGCCAGCAGTCCGCACAGGGGGGGCAATCAGCCCCAGCATTTT. Its translation: CASSPHRGGNQPQHF.

This clonotype was seen a few times. This chain joins TRBV7-9 and TRBJ2-5; 7 bases align to TRBD2. This CDR3 comprises 15 residues. V lost 1 base to trimming and J lost 7 bases; unmatched junction nucleotides: 9. Germline CDR1 and CDR2: SEHNR and FQNEAQ (reference sequence). The DNA for the CDR3 is TGTGCCAGCAGCTTAGTACGCCCGGGGGGAGGGACCCAGTACTTC. Encoded protein: CASSLVRPGGGTQYF.

This clonotype was seen a handful of times. This chain joins TRBV29-1 and TRBJ1-4, with D perhaps matching TRBD1 (6 bases). The CDR3 spans 14 residues. In germline, CDR1 is SQVTM, CDR2 ANQGSEA. Trimming stripped 4 bases from V and 6 bases from J, with 15 bases between. CDR3 amino acids: CSVVGVRGHEKLFF. The CDR3 bases are TGCAGCGTTGTGGGGGTACGGGGGCATGAAAAACTGTTTTTT. Full variable domain (rest looked up from reference TRBV29-1 and TRBJ1-4): SAVISQKPSRDICQRGTSLTIQCQVDSQVTMMFWYRQQPGQSLTLIATANQGSEATYESGFVIDKFPISRPNLTFSTLTVSNMSPEDSSIYLCSVVGVRGHEKLFFGSGTQLSVL.

In its sample, this clonotype was seen many times. V gene TRBV4-1 combines with J gene TRBJ2-5; D is possibly TRBD1 (5 bases). This CDR3 contains 15 residues. Per germline, CDR1 MGHRA and CDR2 YSYEKL. The V end lost 3 bases, the J end lost 0 bases, and 11 bases lay between the germline ends. The chain's CDR3 is CASSHGHTNQETQYF. The CDR3 DNA follows: TGCGCCAGCAGCCATGGACACACTAACCAAGAGACCCAGTACTTC.

The sample holds a few counts of this clonotype. The chain uses TRBV7-9 and TRBJ1-3, with TRBD2 as a possible D gene (5 bases). Gene TRBJ2-3 matches the end of the DNA better, so the J call may be wrong. Germline V gene sequence: CDR1 SEHNR, CDR2 FQNEAQ (reference sequence). This CDR3 is built from 14 residues. The CDR3, as DNA: TGTGCCAGCAGCTTAGTTAGCGTCGAGGATACGCAGTATTTT. It yields the protein CASSLVSVEDTQYF.

This clonotype has at least ten counts. This chain connects TRBV5-6 to TRBJ2-5; D unresolved. V lost 3 bases, J lost 5 bases, and 8 bases lay in between. The CDR3 contains 12 residues. Germline V CDR1 and CDR2: SGHDT, YYEEEE. The CDR3 loop is CASSWVGETQYF. The CDR3 DNA sequence: TGTGCCAGCAGCTGGGTGGGGGAGACCCAGTACTTC. Supplemented by reference TRBV5-6 and TRBJ2-5, the full variable domain reads DAGVTQSPTHLIKTRGQQVTLRCSPKSGHDTVSWYQQALGQGPQFIFQYYEEEERQRGNFPDRFSGHQFPNYSSELNVNALLLGDSALYLCASSWVGETQYFGPGTRLLVL.

The rearrangement uses TRBV7-9 and TRBJ1-2; 8 positions match TRBD1. There are 13 residues in the CDR3. The germline V gene has CDR1 SEHNR and CDR2 FQNEAQ (reference sequence). The V gene end was trimmed by 8 bases and the J gene end by 4 bases; junction bases not matched to a gene: 6. The DNA of the CDR3 is TGTGCCAGCTCGACAGGGGCCGTCTATGGCTACACCTTC. Translation gives CASSTGAVYGYTF.

This clonotype has only a few counts. This rearrangement joins TRBV7-6 to TRBJ2-7; D ambiguous. Germline CDR1 and CDR2: SGHVS and FNYEAQ. V lost 6 bases and J 4 bases, leaving 13 bases between the germline ends. CDR3 length equals 13 residues. The CDR3 region has the DNA TGTGCCAGCAGTCGCTCCTTAGGGTACGAGCAGTACTTC. This translates into CASSRSLGYEQYF.

V usage is TRBV12-3 or TRBV12-4 and J usage is TRBJ1-6; tentative D call: TRBD1 (6 bases). This CDR3 contains 11 residues. V lost 8 bases to trimming and J lost 14 bases, with 13 bases between them. The chain's CDR3 is CASAQGMALHF. CDR3 in DNA: TGTGCCAGCGCTCAGGGGATGGCCCTCCACTTT.

The J gene is TRBJ1-2, the V gene TRBV10-3, with a tentative D call TRBD1 (5 bases). Trimming cost V 2 bases and J 8 bases, with 12 bases left between them. Germline values: CDR1 ENHRY, CDR2 SYGVKD. The CDR3 extends over 13 amino acids. The CDR3 nucleotides are TGTGCCATCAGTGAGAGTCCAGGGAAAGGCTACACCTTC. As protein: CAISESPGKGYTF.

The chain carries TRBV29-1 and TRBJ1-1; D possibly corresponds to TRBD1 (6 bases). The CDR3 contains 13 residues. Germline V gene lookup returns CDR1 SQVTM and CDR2 ANQGSEA. With 8 bases removed from V and 5 bases from J, the gap between germline ends came to 18 bases. CDR3 DNA sequence: TGCAGCTTGGTCCCCGGGGGCGGAACTGAAGCTTTCTTT. It encodes CSLVPGGGTEAFF.

On this clonotype: This could be a read error, since a much larger clone is one nucleotide away. The rearrangement links TRBV20-1 to TRBJ2-5, with 8 nucleotides matching TRBD1. The CDR3 is 13 residues long. Per germline, CDR1 DFQATT and CDR2 SNEGSKA (reference sequence). Unmatched junction bases numbered 6, after V lost 5 bases and J lost 4 bases. In DNA form, the CDR3 reads TGCAGTGCTTGGGCCAGGGGGCTAGAGACCCAGTACTTC. Translating gives CSAWARGLETQYF.